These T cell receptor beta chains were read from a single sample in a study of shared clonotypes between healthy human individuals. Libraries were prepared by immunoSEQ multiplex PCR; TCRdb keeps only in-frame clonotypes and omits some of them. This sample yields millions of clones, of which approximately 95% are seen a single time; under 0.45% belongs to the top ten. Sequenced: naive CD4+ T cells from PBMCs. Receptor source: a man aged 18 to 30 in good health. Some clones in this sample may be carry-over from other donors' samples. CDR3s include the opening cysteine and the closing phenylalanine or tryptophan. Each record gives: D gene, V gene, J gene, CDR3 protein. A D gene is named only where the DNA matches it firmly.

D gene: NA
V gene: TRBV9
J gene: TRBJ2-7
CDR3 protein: CASSVEVATYEQYF

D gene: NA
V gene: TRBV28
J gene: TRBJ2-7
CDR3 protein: CAGRTRDSYEQYF

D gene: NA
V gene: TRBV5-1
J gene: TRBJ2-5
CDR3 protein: CASGWQETQYF

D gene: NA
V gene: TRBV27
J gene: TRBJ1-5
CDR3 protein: CASKQGSASNQPQHF

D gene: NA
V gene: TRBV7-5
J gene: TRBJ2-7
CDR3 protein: CARSLGTGGAWSQEQYF

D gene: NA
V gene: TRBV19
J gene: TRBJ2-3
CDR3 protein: CASSISRASTDTQYF

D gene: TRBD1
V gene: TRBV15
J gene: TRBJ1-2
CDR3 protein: CATSRAGQGGGYTF

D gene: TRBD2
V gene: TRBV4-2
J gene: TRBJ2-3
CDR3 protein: CASSQIAGGLYTQYF

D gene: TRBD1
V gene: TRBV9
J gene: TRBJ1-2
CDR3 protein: CASSVGQASNYGYTF

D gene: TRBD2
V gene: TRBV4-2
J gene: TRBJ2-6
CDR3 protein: CASSLGLVGANVLTF

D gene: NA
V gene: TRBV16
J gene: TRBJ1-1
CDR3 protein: CASSLQGNTEAFF

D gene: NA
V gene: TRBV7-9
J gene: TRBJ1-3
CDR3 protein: CASSLDRTVGDTIYF

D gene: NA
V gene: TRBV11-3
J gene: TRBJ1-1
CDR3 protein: CASSSQGATEAFF

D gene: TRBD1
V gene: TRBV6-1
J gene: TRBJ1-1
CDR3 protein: CASSAMFPGQGAVAEAFF

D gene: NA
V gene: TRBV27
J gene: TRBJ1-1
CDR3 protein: CASSWNRVGNTEAFF

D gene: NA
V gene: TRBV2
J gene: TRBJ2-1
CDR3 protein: CASSPYNEQFF

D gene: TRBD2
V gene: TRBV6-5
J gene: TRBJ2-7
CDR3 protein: CASRGVAGVREQYF

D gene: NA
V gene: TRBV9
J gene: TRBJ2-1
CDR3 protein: CASKWGNEQFF

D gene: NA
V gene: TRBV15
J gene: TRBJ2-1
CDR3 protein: CATSRDLAENEQFF

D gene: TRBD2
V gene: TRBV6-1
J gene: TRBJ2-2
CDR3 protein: CASSGTSGRGNTGELFF

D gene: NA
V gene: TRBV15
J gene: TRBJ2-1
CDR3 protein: CATSRGLVSSYNEQFF

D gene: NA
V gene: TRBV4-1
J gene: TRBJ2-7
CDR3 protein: CASSQEATGVPEQYF

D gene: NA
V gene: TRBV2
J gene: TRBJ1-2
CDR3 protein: CASSEVRVGGYTF

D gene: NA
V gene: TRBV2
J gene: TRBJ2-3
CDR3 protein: CASTEGFTDTQYF

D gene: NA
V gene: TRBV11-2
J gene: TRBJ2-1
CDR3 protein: CASRQDPGYNEQFF

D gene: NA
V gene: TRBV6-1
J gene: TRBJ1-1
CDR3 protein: CASSDPLTVAFF

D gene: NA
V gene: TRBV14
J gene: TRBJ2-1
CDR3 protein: CASSWSGVGYNEQFF

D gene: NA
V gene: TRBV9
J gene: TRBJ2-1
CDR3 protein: CASSVGTFDEQFF

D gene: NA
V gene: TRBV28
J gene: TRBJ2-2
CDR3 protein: CSAKRNTGELFF

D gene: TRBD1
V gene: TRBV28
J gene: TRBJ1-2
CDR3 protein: CASSSGGVTSYGYTF

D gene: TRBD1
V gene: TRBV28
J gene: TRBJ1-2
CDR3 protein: CATEEGGIYGYTF

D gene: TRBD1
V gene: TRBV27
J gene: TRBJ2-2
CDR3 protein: CASSSNRGFFGELFF

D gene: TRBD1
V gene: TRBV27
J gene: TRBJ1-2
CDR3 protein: CASSLRDSYGYTF

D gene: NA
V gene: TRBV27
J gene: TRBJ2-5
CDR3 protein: CASRLTWQETQYF

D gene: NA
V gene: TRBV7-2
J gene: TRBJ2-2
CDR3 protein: CASSSLPGQNTGELFF

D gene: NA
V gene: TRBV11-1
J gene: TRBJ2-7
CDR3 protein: CASRPRDPSYEQYF

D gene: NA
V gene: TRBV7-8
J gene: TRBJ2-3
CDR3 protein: CASSLAGTQYF

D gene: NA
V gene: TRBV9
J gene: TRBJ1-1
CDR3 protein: CASSVSGMNTEAFF

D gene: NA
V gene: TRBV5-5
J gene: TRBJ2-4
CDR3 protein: CASSLALGQAENIQYF

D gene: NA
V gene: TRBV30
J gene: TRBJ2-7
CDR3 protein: CASALSYEQYF

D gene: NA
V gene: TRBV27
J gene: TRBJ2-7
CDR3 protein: CASSFRRSSYEQYF

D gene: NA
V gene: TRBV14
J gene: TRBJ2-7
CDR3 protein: CASSAAGGLGYEQYF

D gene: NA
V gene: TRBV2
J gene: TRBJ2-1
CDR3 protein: CASSPRGEQFF

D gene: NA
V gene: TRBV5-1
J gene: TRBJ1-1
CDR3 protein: CASSLGEWGTEAFF